The present T cell receptor beta chain was sequenced within a study of shared clonotypes between healthy human individuals. Overall study context: Donors had three CD4 naive, three CD4 memory, two CD8 naive and one CD8 memory plate apiece. Study conclusions and caveats: An anticipated effect of sequencing depth on clonotype sharing among donors was recognized.

Each replicate PCR on the sorted subsets used approximately 200 ng DNA (approximately 33,000 T cell genomes). Libraries were prepared by immunoSEQ multiplex PCR; TCRdb keeps only in-frame clonotypes and omits some of them. The repertoire has about 1 million clones, around 78% of them found once; the top ten carry about 0.52%. V dropped 4 bases and J dropped 0; count of bases not matched to a gene: 8. CDR1 is KGHSH, CDR2 LQKENI, per germline. This CDR3 spans 17 amino acids. In the case of this clone: Antigen specificity is unknown.

Naive CD4+ cells were CD45RA-selected; the remaining cells were memory. The sequenced sample was memory CD4+ T cells from PBMCs. The subset was: CD45RA-negative fraction. The chain carries TRBV18 and TRBJ1-2; 10 bases line up with TRBD1. This receptor was obtained from a man aged 18 to 35 in good health. Some clones in this sample may be carry-over from other donors' samples. The CDR3 nucleotides read TGTGCCAGCTCACGAAAACCAGGACAGGGGGCTAACTATGGCTACACCTTC. This codes for CASSRKPGQGANYGYTF. The full variable domain, in which reference TRBV18 and TRBJ1-2 provide the parts outside the CDR3, is NAGVMQNPRHLVRRRGQEARLRCSPMKGHSHVYWYRQLPEEGLKFMVYLQKENIIDESGMPKERFSAEFPKEGPSILRIQQVVRGDSAAYFCASSRKPGQGANYGYTFGSGTRLTVV.